A single sample gave rise to the 20 T cell receptor beta chains below, sequenced in a study of T cell responses to AZD1222 COVID-19 vaccine. Generated by immunoSEQ multiplex PCR, the TCRdb table keeps only in-frame clones and is missing some. The repertoire includes around 190,000 clones, around 94% of them detected once, and around 1.6% sits in the top ten. This sample comprised peripheral blood, obtained 28 days after the second AZD1222 dose. All receptors derive from an adult who received the AZD1222 COVID-19 vaccine.

This clone was observed a single time. The gene calls are TRBV19 and TRBJ2-1, with TRBD1 matching over 9 bases. Germline V gene data show CDR1 as LNHDA and CDR2 as SQIVND (reference sequence). V gave up 6 bases and J gave up 7 bases; unmatched junction bases: 1. The CDR3 runs 12 residues. DNA for the CDR3: TGTGCCAGTAGACAGGGGGCAAATGAGCAGTTCTTC. This gives the protein CASRQGANEQFF.

The gene calls are TRBV7-9 and TRBJ2-1, with TRBD2 matching 10 bases. The germline V gene encodes CDR1 SEHNR and CDR2 FQNEAQ (reference sequence). V lost 2 bases, J lost 5 bases, and 6 bases stayed unmatched. CDR3 length equals 16 residues. The CDR3 bases are TGTGCCAGCAGCTTACTAGCGGGAGTACTAAACAATGAGCAGTTCTTC. Its translation is CASSLLAGVLNNEQFF.

This chain uses TRBV5-4 with TRBJ1-2; no clear D gene. The germline V gene has CDR1 SGHNT and CDR2 YYREEE (reference sequence). The CDR3 is 14 amino acids. V was pared by 2 bases and J by 0 bases, with 8 bases between. The CDR3 here is CASSFRSSNYGYTF. The CDR3 nucleotides read TGTGCCAGCAGCTTCAGAAGCTCTAACTATGGCTACACCTTC.

The rearrangement joins TRBV19 to TRBJ2-1, with a weak D call TRBD2 (5 bases). Between the trimmed V and J ends, which lost 7 bases and 0 bases, there was a span of 13 bases. Looked up from germline, CDR1 is LNHDA and CDR2 is SQIVND (reference sequence). The CDR3 is 15 residues long. Here the CDR3 reads CASNLQGSSYNEQFF. CDR3 nucleotides: TGTGCCAGTAATCTCCAAGGGAGCTCCTACAATGAGCAGTTCTTC.

The CDR3 bases are TGTGCCAGCAGTCGAGGGAGGAACACTGAAGCTTTCTTT. Protein sequence: CASSRGRNTEAFF. The V and J genes are TRBV6-5 and TRBJ1-1, with D hard to call. V was cut by 5 bases and J by 1 base, with 8 bases left in between. Germline CDR1 reads MNHEY; CDR2 reads SVGAGI. CDR3 length: 13 amino acids.

The V gene is TRBV5-5, the J gene TRBJ1-2, with D perhaps TRBD1 (5 bases). The germline V and J ends were trimmed by 2 bases and 7 bases, with 18 bases remaining between them. The germline V gene has CDR1 SGHKS and CDR2 YYEKEE (reference sequence). The CDR3 has 15 amino acids. CDR3 sequence reads: CASSFFSGREFGYTF. In DNA, the CDR3 is TGTGCCAGCAGCTTTTTTTCGGGCAGGGAATTTGGCTACACCTTC.

The gene calls are TRBV7-2 and TRBJ1-5; a possible D gene is TRBD1 (5 bases). The germline V gene encodes CDR1 SGHTA and CDR2 FQGNSA. There are 15 residues in the CDR3. Between the trimmed V and J ends, which lost 5 bases and 3 bases, there was a span of 14 bases. The CDR3 DNA reads TGTGCCAGCAGCACCCAGGGTGCTAACAATCAGCCCCAGCATTTT. Protein product: CASSTQGANNQPQHF.

This clone has a handful of counts. V gene TRBV7-3 combines with J gene TRBJ2-3; D is uncertain. The CDR3 runs 14 residues. Germline-derived CDR1 and CDR2 are SGHTA and FQGTGA. Trimming cost V 0 bases and J 6 bases, with 10 bases left between them. The CDR3 here is CASSLTPADDTQYF. The CDR3 coding sequence is TGTGCCAGCAGCTTAACCCCCGCGGACGATACGCAGTATTTT.

This sequence joins TRBV7-9 and TRBJ2-1; a weak D match, TRBD2 (6 bases). Germline lookup yields CDR1 SEHNR and CDR2 FQNEAQ (reference sequence). V lost 5 bases and J lost 4, with 15 bases in between. The CDR3 length is 15 residues. Here the CDR3 reads CASSPPGTHYNEQFF. CDR3 nucleotide sequence: TGTGCCAGCAGCCCCCCCGGGACTCATTACAATGAGCAGTTCTTC.

The chain combines TRBV30 with TRBJ2-7, with 12 bases lining up with TRBD1. CDR3 length: 15 residues. Germline V gene data show CDR1 as GTSNPN and CDR2 as SVGIG (reference sequence). V lost 3 bases and J lost 4; bases outside the gene matches: 7. CDR3 DNA sequence: TGTGCCTGGAGCGCCGGGACAGGGGGCGCATACGAGCAGTACTTC. It encodes CAWSAGTGGAYEQYF.

The chain couples TRBV28 to TRBJ1-2, with D unclear. The V end was cut by 3 bases, the J end by 0 bases, with 14 bases between. Germline loops: CDR1 MDHEN, CDR2 SYDVKM. The CDR3 totals 16 residues. CDR3 amino acids: CASSFPSGISNYGYTF. In DNA form, the CDR3 reads TGTGCCAGCAGTTTTCCGTCGGGGATTTCTAACTATGGCTACACCTTC.

This rearrangement joins TRBV5-6 to TRBJ1-1; a weak D match, TRBD1 (6 bases). Germline V gene sequence: CDR1 SGHDT, CDR2 YYEEEE. The V end was cut by 1 base, the J end by 4 bases, with 11 bases between. The CDR3 covers 14 residues. In DNA, the CDR3 is TGTGCCAGCAGCTTGATGGGCAGGGGCACTGAAGCTTTCTTT. This codes for CASSLMGRGTEAFF.

This chain joins TRBV3-1 (or the pseudogene TRBV3-2) and TRBJ2-3; D call uncertain. V lost 4 bases and J lost 0, with 2 bases in between. The CDR3 runs to 12 residues. Germline CDR1 LGHDT, CDR2 YNNKEL (reference sequence). This CDR3 reads CASSPSTDTQYF. The CDR3 region has the DNA TGTGCCAGCAGCCCTAGCACAGATACGCAGTATTTT.

The chain links TRBV11-3 to TRBJ1-1; D may be TRBD1 (6 bases). The CDR3 sequence is 14 residues long. V was cut by 6 bases and J by 6 bases, with 17 bases left in between. Germline-derived CDR1 and CDR2 are SGHNT and YENEEA. CDR3 sequence reads: CASREGVRSPEAFF. CDR3 in DNA: TGTGCCAGCAGGGAGGGGGTGCGAAGTCCTGAAGCTTTCTTT. The variable domain in full, with the rest retrieved from reference TRBV11-3 and TRBJ1-1, is EAGVVQSPRYKIIEKKQPVAFWCNPISGHNTLYWYLQNLGQGPELLIRYENEEAVDDSQLPKDRFSAERLKGVDSTLKIQPAELGDSAVYLCASREGVRSPEAFFGQGTRLTVV.

V usage is TRBV2 and J usage is TRBJ1-1, with D unclear. Germline V gene sequence: CDR1 SNHLY, CDR2 FYNNEI. V was trimmed by 6 bases and J by 3 bases, leaving 5 bases between them. The CDR3 has 11 residues. CDR3 nucleotide sequence: TGTGCCAGCAGCGAGTACACTGAAGCTTTCTTT. Protein: CASSEYTEAFF. Supplemented by reference TRBV2 and TRBJ1-1, the full variable domain reads EPEVTQTPSHQVTQMGQEVILRCVPISNHLYFYWYRQILGQKVEFLVSFYNNEISEKSEIFDDQFSVERPDGSNFTLKIRSTKLEDSAMYFCASSEYTEAFFGQGTRLTVV.

The genes are TRBV19 and TRBJ2-7, with D possibly being TRBD1 or TRBD2 (5 bases each). V lost 4 bases, J lost 3 bases, and 13 bases lay in between. The germline CDR1 and CDR2 sequences are LNHDA and SQIVND (reference sequence). There are 14 residues in the CDR3. DNA for the CDR3: TGTGCCAGTAGTACGGTCCGGGACCACTACGAGCAGTACTTC. Its protein is CASSTVRDHYEQYF.

CDR3 in amino acids: CASRSPQETQYF. The CDR3 coding sequence is TGTGCCAGCAGAAGCCCCCAAGAGACCCAGTACTTC. This rearrangement joins TRBV5-8 to TRBJ2-5, with no clear D. The CDR3 contains 12 residues. With 5 bases removed from V and 1 base from J, the gap between germline ends came to 6 bases. Germline CDR1 SGHTS, CDR2 YDEGEE.

This chain joins TRBV2 and TRBJ1-2; 8 bases fit TRBD1. CDR3 length: 14 residues. Germline trimming cut 4 bases from V and 8 bases from J; bases unmatched to any gene: 9. Per germline, CDR1 SNHLY and CDR2 FYNNEI. As DNA, the CDR3 is TGTGCCAGCAGTGTGAGGACAGGGCCTGGGGGCTACACCTTC. Protein product: CASSVRTGPGGYTF.

The V and J genes are TRBV18 and TRBJ1-1; D unclear. CDR1 is KGHSH and CDR2 is LQKENI in the germline V gene. Trimming shortened V by 5 bases and J by 0 bases, and 16 bases separated the two germline ends. The CDR3 runs 16 residues. The CDR3, as DNA: TGTGCCAGCTCAACGTCTGCGGGCCCTATGAACACTGAAGCTTTCTTT. Encoded protein: CASSTSAGPMNTEAFF.

The chain is built from TRBV6-5 and TRBJ1-1; TRBD1 is a possible D gene (6 bases). The CDR3 covers 15 residues. CDR1 MNHEY and CDR2 SVGAGI come from the germline V gene. Trimming pared 6 bases from V and 4 bases from J, leaving 18 bases between. As DNA, the CDR3 is TGTGCCAGCAGACTAGACCGGGTAGGGGGCACTGAAGCTTTCTTT. Its translation is CASRLDRVGGTEAFF.